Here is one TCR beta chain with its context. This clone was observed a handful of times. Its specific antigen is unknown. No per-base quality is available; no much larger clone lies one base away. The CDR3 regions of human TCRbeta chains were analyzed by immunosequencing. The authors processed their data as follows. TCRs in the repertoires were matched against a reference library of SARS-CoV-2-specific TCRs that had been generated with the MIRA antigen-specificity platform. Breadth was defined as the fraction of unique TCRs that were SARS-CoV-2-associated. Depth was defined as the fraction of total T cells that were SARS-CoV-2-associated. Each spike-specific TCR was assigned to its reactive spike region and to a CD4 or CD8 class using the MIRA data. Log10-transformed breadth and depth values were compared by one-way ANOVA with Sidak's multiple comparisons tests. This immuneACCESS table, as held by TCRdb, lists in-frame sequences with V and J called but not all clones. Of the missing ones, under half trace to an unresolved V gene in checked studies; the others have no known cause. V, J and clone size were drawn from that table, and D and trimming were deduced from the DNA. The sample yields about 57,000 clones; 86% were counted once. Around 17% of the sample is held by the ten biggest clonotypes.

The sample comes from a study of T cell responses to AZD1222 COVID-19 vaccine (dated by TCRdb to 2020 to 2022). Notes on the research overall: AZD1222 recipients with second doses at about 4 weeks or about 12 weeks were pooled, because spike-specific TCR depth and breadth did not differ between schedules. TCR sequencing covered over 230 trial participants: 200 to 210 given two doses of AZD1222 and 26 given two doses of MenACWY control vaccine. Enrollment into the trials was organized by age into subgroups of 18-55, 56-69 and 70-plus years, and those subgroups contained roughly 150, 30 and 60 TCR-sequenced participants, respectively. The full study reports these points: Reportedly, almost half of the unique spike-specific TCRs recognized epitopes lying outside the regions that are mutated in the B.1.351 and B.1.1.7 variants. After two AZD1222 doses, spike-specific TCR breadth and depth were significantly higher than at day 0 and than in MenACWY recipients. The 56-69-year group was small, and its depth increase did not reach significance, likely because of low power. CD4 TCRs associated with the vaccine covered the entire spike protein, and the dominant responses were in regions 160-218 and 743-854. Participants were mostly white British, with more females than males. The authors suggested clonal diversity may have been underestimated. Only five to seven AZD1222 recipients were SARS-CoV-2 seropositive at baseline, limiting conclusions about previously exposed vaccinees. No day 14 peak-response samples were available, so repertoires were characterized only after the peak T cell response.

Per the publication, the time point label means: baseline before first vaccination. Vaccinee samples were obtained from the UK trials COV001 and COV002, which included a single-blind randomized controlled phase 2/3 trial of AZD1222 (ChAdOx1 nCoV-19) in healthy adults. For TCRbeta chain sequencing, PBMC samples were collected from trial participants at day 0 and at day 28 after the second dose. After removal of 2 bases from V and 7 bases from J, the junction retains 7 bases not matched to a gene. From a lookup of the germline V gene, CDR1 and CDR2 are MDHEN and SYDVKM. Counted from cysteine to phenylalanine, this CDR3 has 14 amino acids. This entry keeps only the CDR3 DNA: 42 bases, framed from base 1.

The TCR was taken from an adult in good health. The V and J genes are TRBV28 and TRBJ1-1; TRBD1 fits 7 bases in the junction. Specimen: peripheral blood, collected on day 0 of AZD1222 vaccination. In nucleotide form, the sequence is TGTGCCAGCAGTTTACCGACAGGGCGGGGTGAAGCTTTCTTT. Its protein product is CASSLPTGRGEAFF. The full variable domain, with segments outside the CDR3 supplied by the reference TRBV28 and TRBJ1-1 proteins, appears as DVKVTQSSRYLVKRTGEKVFLECVQDMDHENMFWYRQDPGLGLRLIYFSYDVKMKEKGDIPEGYSVSREKKERFSLILESASTNQTSMYLCASSLPTGRGEAFFGQGTRLTVV.